This TCR beta chain originates from a study of blood T cell repertoires in COVID-19. Study summary: COVID-19 samples, acute and convalescent, were from the United States, Italy and Spain. T cells, B-cell-depleted T cells, or PBMCs supplied cDNA or gDNA.

The V gene's germline CDR1 is SGHTA and CDR2 FQGTGA. Germline trimming cut 4 bases from V and 5 bases from J; bases unmatched to any gene: 6. The CDR3 spans 15 residues. Methods used by the authors: Researchers report that nucleated cell counts were estimated from reference gene primer amplification. Generated by immunoSEQ multiplex PCR, the TCRdb table keeps only in-frame clones and is missing some. For V, J and clone size, that table is used; D and trimming come from the DNA. Of about 59,000 clones listed, roughly 91% are singletons. This clone was seen a single time. The V and J genes are TRBV7-3 and TRBJ2-5; TRBD2 aligns across 11 bases. The sample was peripheral blood. This TCR was sampled from a human donor in a cohort sampled during active COVID-19. CDR3 sequence reads: CASSSRLAGLETQYF. In DNA, the CDR3 is TGTGCCAGCAGCTCCAGACTAGCGGGGTTGGAGACCCAGTACTTC.